The 13 T cell receptor beta chains presented below share a single source sample, sequenced in a study of yellow fever vaccine responses in identical twins. TCRdb fed the RT-PCR reads into MiXCR, producing one record per CDR3 protein. There are 9,500 to 13,000 distinct CDR3 sequences in the sample; 83% occur only once, and around 2% lies in the top ten. The input for sequencing was T cells from blood (PBMCs), unsorted or a sorted subset (not recorded which), taken before or after yellow fever vaccination (not recorded which). The receptors were gathered from a young woman who received the yellow fever vaccine.

The chain links TRBV3-1 to TRBJ2-1, with a possible D match to TRBD2 (6 bases). Germline V gene sequence: CDR1 LGHDT, CDR2 YNNKEL (reference sequence). The CDR3 runs 16 residues. V gave up 0 bases and J gave up 0 bases, with 9 bases separating them. The CDR3 protein is CASSQEKRVSYNEQFF. CDR3 nucleotides: TGTGCCAGCAGCCAAGAGAAGCGGGTCTCCTACAATGAGCAGTTCTTC.

The chain employs TRBV18 and TRBJ1-1, with D uncertain. V was trimmed by 4 bases and J by 1 base, leaving 13 bases between them. This CDR3 region has 15 residues. CDR1 and CDR2 (germline): KGHSH, LQKENI. CDR3 in amino acids: CASSLGGPTNTEAFF. CDR3 sequence (DNA): TGTGCCAGCTCACTCGGAGGGCCGACGAACACTGAAGCTTTCTTT. The variable domain in full, completed from reference TRBV18 and TRBJ1-1, reads NAGVMQNPRHLVRRRGQEARLRCSPMKGHSHVYWYRQLPEEGLKFMVYLQKENIIDESGMPKERFSAEFPKEGPSILRIQQVVRGDSAAYFCASSLGGPTNTEAFFGQGTRLTVV.

This rearrangement joins TRBV7-2 to TRBJ1-5, with unresolved D. Trimming pared 5 bases from V and 4 bases from J, leaving 9 bases between. Looked up from germline, CDR1 is SGHTA and CDR2 is FQGNSA. The CDR3 has 13 amino acids. The CDR3 DNA reads TGTGCCAGCAGCCCCAAAGGTAATCAGCCCCAGCATTTT. Translated: CASSPKGNQPQHF.

The chain links TRBV20-1 to TRBJ2-3; TRBD1 matches at 8 bases. Per the germline V gene, CDR1 is DFQATT and CDR2 is SNEGSKA (reference sequence). CDR3 length: 14 amino acids. V lost 3 bases, J lost 6 bases, and 8 bases stayed unmatched. CDR3 nucleotide sequence: TGCAGTGCTAGTGGGCAGGGGGCTAGGGATACGCAGTATTTT. It encodes CSASGQGARDTQYF.

The chain uses TRBV7-6 and TRBJ2-3; TRBD2 agrees at 12 bases. CDR3 length: 16 residues. V lost 4 bases to trimming and J lost 2 bases; unmatched junction nucleotides: 4. Per germline, CDR1 SGHVS and CDR2 FNYEAQ. In DNA form, the CDR3 reads TGTGCCAGCAGCTCAGGACTAGCGGGACCCACAGATACGCAGTATTTT. Translation: CASSSGLAGPTDTQYF.

This chain links TRBV6-1 with TRBJ1-2; 7 bases line up with TRBD1. V gave up 5 bases and J gave up 5 bases; unmatched junction bases: 11. The germline gives CDR1 MNHNS, CDR2 SASEGT. The CDR3 has 15 residues. CDR3 amino acids: CASSTRQGTAYGYTF. The CDR3 DNA follows: TGTGCCAGCAGTACCAGACAGGGAACAGCTTATGGCTACACCTTC.

CDR3 protein: CATSDMQGNYGYTF. DNA of the CDR3: TGTGCCACCAGTGATATGCAGGGCAACTATGGCTACACCTTC. The gene calls are TRBV24-1 and TRBJ1-2, with D maybe TRBD1 (5 bases). Germline-derived CDR1 and CDR2 are KGHDR and SFDVKD. V lost 3 bases, J lost 2 bases, and 9 bases lay in between. The CDR3 sequence is 14 residues long.

This clonotype was seen just once. The chain uses TRBV20-1 and TRBJ1-2; D is unresolved. Looked up from germline, CDR1 is DFQATT and CDR2 is SNEGSKA (reference sequence). Trimming removed 1 base from V and 3 bases from J, with 9 bases in between. The CDR3 has 13 residues. The CDR3: CSARVGRDYGYTF. CDR3 sequence (DNA): TGCAGTGCTAGAGTTGGCAGAGACTATGGCTACACCTTC.

The rearrangement links TRBV20-1 to TRBJ2-7, with unresolved D. V lost 6 bases and J lost 7, with 4 bases in between. Germline CDR1 DFQATT, CDR2 SNEGSKA (reference sequence). The CDR3 has 8 residues. The CDR3 DNA reads as TGCAGTGCGGGTGAGCAGTACTTC. Translated, it gives CSAGEQYF.

This chain joins TRBV12-3 or TRBV12-4 and TRBJ1-3; 7 nucleotides match TRBD1. Unmatched junction bases numbered 2, after V lost 5 bases and J lost 1 base. The CDR3 is made up of 14 amino acids. As DNA, the CDR3 is TGTGCCAGCAGTCCAGGGGGATCTGGAAACACCATATATTTT. Its translation is CASSPGGSGNTIYF.

The chain is built from TRBV29-1 and TRBJ2-1, with 7 bases that match TRBD2. V lost 4 bases to trimming and J lost 4 bases; unmatched junction nucleotides: 4. The length of the CDR3 is 13 residues. The germline CDR1 and CDR2 sequences are SQVTM and ANQGSEA. CDR3 loop: CSVASGKYNEQFF. CDR3 in DNA: TGCAGCGTTGCCAGCGGGAAATACAATGAGCAGTTCTTC.

The V gene is TRBV12-3 or TRBV12-4, the J gene TRBJ1-6, with D perhaps TRBD1 (5 bases). CDR3 length: 14 residues. V lost 6 bases, J lost 5 bases, and 11 bases lay in between. The DNA for the CDR3 is TGTGCCAGCAGGGAGGGGCCTGATAATTCACCCCTCCACTTT. Its protein product is CASREGPDNSPLHF.

V and J are TRBV2 and TRBJ1-2; D gene unclear. The CDR3 covers 14 residues. Trimming removed 3 bases from V and 4 bases from J, with 12 bases in between. Germline lookup yields CDR1 SNHLY and CDR2 FYNNEI. The CDR3 sequence is CASSDFRIIYGYTF. The CDR3 nucleotides read TGTGCCAGCAGTGATTTTCGCATAATCTATGGCTACACCTTC.